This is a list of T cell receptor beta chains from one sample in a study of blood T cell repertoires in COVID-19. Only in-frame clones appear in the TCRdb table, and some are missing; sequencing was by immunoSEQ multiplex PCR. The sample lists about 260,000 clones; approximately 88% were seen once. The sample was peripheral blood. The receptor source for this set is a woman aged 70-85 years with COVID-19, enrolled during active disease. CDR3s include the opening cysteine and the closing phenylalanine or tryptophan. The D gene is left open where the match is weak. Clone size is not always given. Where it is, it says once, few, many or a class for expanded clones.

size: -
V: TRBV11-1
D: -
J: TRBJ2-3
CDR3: CASSLAGIATQYF
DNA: TGTGCCAGCAGCTTGGCAGGGATCGCTACGCAGTATTTT

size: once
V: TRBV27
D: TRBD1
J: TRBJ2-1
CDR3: CASSSTGGLYNEQFF
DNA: TGTGCCAGCAGTTCTACAGGGGGCCTTTACAATGAGCAGTTCTTC

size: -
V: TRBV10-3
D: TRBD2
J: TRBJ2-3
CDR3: CAISAASGRDTDTQYF
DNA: TGTGCCATCAGTGCGGCTAGCGGGAGGGACACAGATACGCAGTATTTT

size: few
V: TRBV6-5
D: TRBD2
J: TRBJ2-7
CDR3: CASIPSGRDTYEQYF
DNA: TGTGCCAGCATTCCTAGCGGGAGAGATACCTACGAGCAGTACTTC

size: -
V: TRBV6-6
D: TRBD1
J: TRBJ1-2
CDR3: CASTPGQGGGYTF
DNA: TGTGCCAGCACCCCGGGTCAGGGGGGTGGCTACACCTTC

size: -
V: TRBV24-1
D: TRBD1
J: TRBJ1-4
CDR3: CASSEGQGTNEKLFF
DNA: TGTGCTTCCAGCGAGGGACAGGGTACTAATGAAAAACTGTTTTTT

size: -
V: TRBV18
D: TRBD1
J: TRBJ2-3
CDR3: CASSLTFETGITDTQYF
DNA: TGTGCCAGCTCACTAACTTTTGAGACAGGGATCACAGATACGCAGTATTTT

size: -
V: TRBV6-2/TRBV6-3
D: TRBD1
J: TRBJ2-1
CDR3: CASSYGDRAYNEQFF
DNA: TGTGCCAGCAGTTACGGGGACAGGGCTTACAATGAGCAGTTCTTC

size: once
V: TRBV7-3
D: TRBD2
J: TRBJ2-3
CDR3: CASSRGPRRAGEHITDTQYF
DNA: TGTGCCAGCAGCCGAGGGCCACGAAGAGCGGGAGAGCACATCACAGATACGCAGTATTTT

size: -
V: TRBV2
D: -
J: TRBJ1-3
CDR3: CASSRQRTRNTIYF
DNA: TGTGCCAGCAGTCGGCAGAGGACAAGAAACACCATATATTTT

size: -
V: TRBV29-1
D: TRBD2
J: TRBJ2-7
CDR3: CSVGGGTSGISHEQYF
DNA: TGCAGCGTTGGGGGGGGGACTAGCGGGATCTCCCACGAGCAGTACTTC

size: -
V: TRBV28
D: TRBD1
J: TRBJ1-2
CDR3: CASSAPGQGIGGYTF
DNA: TGTGCCAGCAGTGCACCGGGACAGGGTATTGGTGGCTACACCTTC

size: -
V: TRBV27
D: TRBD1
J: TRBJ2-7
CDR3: CASSHGQGTYEQYF
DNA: TGTGCCAGCAGTCACGGACAGGGGACCTACGAGCAGTACTTC

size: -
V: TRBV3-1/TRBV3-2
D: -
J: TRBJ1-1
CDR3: CASSGRRNEAFF
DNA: TGTGCCAGCAGCGGGAGACGTAATGAAGCTTTCTTT

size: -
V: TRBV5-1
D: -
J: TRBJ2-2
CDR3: CASSLAQANTGELFF
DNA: TGCGCCAGCAGCTTGGCCCAGGCGAACACCGGGGAGCTGTTTTTT

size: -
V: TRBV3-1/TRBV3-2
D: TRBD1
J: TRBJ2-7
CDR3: CASSLGTGSYEQYF
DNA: TGTGCCAGCAGCCTCGGGACAGGGAGCTACGAGCAGTACTTC

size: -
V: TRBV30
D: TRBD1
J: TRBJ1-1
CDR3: CAWSRPGTGIGTEAFF
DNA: TGTGCCTGGAGTCGTCCCGGGACAGGGATAGGCACTGAAGCTTTCTTT

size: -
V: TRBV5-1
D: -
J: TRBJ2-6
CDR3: CASSLDQGGSSGANVLTF
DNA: TGCGCCAGCAGCTTGGATCAGGGTGGAAGCTCTGGGGCCAACGTCCTGACTTTC

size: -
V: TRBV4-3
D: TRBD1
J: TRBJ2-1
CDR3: CASSQDLGTGLLWNEQFF
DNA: TGCGCCAGCAGCCAAGATTTAGGGACAGGGCTTTTATGGAATGAGCAGTTCTTC

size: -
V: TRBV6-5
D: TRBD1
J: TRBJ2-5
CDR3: CASSYDRGETQYF
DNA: TGTGCCAGCAGTTACGACAGGGGAGAGACCCAGTACTTC

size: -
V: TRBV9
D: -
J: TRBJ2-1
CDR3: CASSVDLGGQYSYNEQFF
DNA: TGTGCCAGCAGCGTAGATTTGGGTGGACAGTACTCCTACAATGAGCAGTTCTTC

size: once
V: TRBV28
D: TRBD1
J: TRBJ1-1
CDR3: CASSLLQGATNTEAFF
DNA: TGTGCCAGCAGTTTATTACAGGGGGCTACGAACACTGAAGCTTTCTTT

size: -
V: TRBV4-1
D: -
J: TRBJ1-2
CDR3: CASSSRERGYGYTF
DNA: TGCGCCAGCAGCTCTAGGGAAAGGGGCTATGGCTACACCTTC

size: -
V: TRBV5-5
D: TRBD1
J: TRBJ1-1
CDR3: CASNNRGIGVNTEAFF
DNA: TGTGCCAGCAACAACAGGGGGATTGGTGTGAACACTGAAGCTTTCTTT

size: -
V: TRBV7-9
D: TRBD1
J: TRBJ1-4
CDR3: CASSSTGVSEKLFF
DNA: TGTGCCAGCAGCTCGACAGGGGTGAGCGAAAAACTGTTTTTT

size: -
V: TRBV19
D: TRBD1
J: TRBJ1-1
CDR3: CASAAGTATYLNTEAFF
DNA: TGTGCCAGTGCTGCCGGGACAGCCACATATTTGAACACTGAAGCTTTCTTT

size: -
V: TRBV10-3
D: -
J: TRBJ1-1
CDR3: CAISEGGVGMNTEAFF
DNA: TGTGCCATCAGTGAGGGAGGGGTTGGGATGAACACTGAAGCTTTCTTT

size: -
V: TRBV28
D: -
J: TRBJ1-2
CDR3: CASSLMRGGVGYTF
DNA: TGTGCCAGCAGTTTAATGAGGGGAGGGGTCGGCTACACCTTC

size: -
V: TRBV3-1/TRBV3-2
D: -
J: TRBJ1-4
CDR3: CASSQREREKLFF
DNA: TGTGCCAGCAGCCAACGAGAGAGGGAAAAACTGTTTTTT

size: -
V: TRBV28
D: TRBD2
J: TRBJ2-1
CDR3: CASSTIGAGGSNEQFF
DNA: TGTGCCAGCAGTACTATCGGGGCAGGCGGGAGTAATGAGCAGTTCTTC

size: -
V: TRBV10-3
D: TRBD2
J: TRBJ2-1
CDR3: CAISGGLAGYNEQFF
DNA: TGTGCCATCAGTGGAGGACTAGCGGGATACAATGAGCAGTTCTTC

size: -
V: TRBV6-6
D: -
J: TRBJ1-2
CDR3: CASSTVYGYTF
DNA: TGTGCCAGCAGCACGGTCTATGGCTACACCTTC

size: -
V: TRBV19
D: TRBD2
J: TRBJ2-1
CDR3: CASSTRQGGAVHEQFF
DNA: TGTGCCAGTAGTACGAGGCAGGGAGGGGCAGTGCATGAGCAGTTCTTC

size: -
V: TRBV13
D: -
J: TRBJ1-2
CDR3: CASSLGLARAVGYTF
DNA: TGTGCCAGCAGCTTAGGCTTGGCCAGGGCGGTCGGCTACACCTTC

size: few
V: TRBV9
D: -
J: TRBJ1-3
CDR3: CASGETGRTSGNTIYF
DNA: TGTGCCAGCGGAGAAACAGGGCGAACTTCTGGAAACACCATATATTTT

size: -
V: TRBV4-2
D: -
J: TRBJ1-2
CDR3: CASSQDLGQAYGYTF
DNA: TGTGCCAGCAGCCAAGATTTAGGCCAGGCGTATGGCTACACCTTC

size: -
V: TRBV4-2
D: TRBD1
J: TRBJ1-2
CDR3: CASSQDSGQGANYGYTF
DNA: TGTGCCAGCAGCCAAGATAGTGGTCAGGGGGCAAACTATGGCTACACCTTC

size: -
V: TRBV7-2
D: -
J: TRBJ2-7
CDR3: CASSLGGRTYEQYF
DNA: TGTGCCAGCAGCTTAGGGGGCAGGACCTACGAGCAGTACTTC

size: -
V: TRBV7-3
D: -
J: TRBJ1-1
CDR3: CASSLLDTEAFF
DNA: TGTGCCAGCAGCTTACTTGACACTGAAGCTTTCTTT

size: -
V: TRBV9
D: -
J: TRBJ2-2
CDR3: CASSVAGLPGELFF
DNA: TGTGCCAGCAGCGTAGCTGGGCTCCCCGGGGAGCTGTTTTTT

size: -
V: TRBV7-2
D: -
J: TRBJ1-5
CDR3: CASSYKGQANQPQHF
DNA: TGTGCCAGCAGCTACAAGGGACAAGCAAATCAGCCCCAGCATTTT

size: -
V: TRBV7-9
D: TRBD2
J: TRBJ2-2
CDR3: CASSAGTSGYTGELFF
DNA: TGTGCCAGCAGCGCCGGGACTAGCGGTTACACCGGGGAGCTGTTTTTT

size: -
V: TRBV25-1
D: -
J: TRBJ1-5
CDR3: CASSRDSNQPQHF
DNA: TGTGCCAGCAGTCGCGATAGCAATCAGCCCCAGCATTTT

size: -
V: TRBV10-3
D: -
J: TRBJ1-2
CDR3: CAISLRDGYTF
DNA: TGTGCCATCAGCCTCAGGGATGGCTACACCTTC

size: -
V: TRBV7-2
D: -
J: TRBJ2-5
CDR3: CASSPGTVVQTQYF
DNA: TGTGCCAGCAGCCCGGGGACTGTCGTTCAGACCCAGTACTTC

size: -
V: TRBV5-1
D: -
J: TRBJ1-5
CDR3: CASSLFSRDSNQPQHF
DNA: TGCGCCAGCAGCTTATTCTCCAGGGATAGCAATCAGCCCCAGCATTTT

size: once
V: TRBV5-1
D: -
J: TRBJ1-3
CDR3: CASSLGSTPGNTIYF
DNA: TGCGCCAGCAGCTTGGGGTCGACTCCTGGAAACACCATATATTTT

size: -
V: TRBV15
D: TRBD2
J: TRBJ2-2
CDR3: CATSRVAGGGGELFF
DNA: TGTGCCACCAGCAGAGTAGCGGGAGGGGGCGGGGAGCTGTTTTTT

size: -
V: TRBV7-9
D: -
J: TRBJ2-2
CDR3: CASSLKRGTGELFF
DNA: TGTGCCAGCAGCTTAAAAAGGGGAACCGGGGAGCTGTTTTTT

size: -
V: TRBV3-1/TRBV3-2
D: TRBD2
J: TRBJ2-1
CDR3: CASSQNPAGGHNEQFF
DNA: TGTGCCAGCAGCCAAAATCCAGCGGGAGGCCACAATGAGCAGTTCTTC